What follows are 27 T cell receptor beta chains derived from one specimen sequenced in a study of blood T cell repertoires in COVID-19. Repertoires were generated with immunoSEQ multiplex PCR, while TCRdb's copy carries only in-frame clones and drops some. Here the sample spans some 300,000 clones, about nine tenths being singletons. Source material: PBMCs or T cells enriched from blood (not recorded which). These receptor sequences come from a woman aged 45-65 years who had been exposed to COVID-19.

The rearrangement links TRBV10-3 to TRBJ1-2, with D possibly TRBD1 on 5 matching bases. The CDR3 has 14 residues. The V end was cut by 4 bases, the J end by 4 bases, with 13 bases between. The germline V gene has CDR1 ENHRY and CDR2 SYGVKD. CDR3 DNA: TGTGCCATCAGTGCGGTAGGGGTCGTCTATGGCTACACCTTC. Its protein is CAISAVGVVYGYTF.

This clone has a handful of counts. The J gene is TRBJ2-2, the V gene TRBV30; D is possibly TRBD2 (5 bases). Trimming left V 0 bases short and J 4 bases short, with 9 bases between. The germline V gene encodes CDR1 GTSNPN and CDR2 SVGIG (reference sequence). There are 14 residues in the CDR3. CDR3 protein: CAWSVVRGTGELFF. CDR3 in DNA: TGTGCCTGGAGTGTAGTTCGGGGCACCGGGGAGCTGTTTTTT.

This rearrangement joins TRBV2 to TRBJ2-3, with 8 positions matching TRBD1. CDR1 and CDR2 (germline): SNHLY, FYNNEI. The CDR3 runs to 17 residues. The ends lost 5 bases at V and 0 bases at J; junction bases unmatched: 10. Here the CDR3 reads CASSSERTGPSTDTQYF. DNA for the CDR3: TGTGCCAGCAGTTCAGAGAGGACAGGGCCTAGCACAGATACGCAGTATTTT.

CDR3 loop: CASSLAGQGDGYTF. The CDR3 DNA follows: TGTGCCAGCAGCTTAGCCGGACAGGGAGATGGCTACACCTTC. The chain couples TRBV7-8 to TRBJ1-2; 8 bases agree with TRBD1. Germline V gene data show CDR1 as SGHVS and CDR2 as FQNEAQ. The CDR3 sequence is 14 residues long. V shed 0 bases and J 6 bases; nucleotides not matched to a gene: 3.

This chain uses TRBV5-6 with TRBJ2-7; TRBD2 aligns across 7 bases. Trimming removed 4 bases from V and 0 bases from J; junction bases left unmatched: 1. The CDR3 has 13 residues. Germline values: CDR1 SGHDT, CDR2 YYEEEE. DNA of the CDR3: TGTGCCAGCAGCCGGGGGGTCTCCTACGAGCAGTACTTC. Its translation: CASSRGVSYEQYF.

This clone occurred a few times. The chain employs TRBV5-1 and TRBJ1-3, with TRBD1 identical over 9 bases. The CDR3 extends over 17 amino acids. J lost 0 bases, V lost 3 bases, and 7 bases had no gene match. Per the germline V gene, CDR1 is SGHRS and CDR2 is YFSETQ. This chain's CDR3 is CASSSVGQGFSGNTIYF. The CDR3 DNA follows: TGCGCCAGCAGCTCCGTGGGACAGGGATTCTCTGGAAACACCATATATTTT.

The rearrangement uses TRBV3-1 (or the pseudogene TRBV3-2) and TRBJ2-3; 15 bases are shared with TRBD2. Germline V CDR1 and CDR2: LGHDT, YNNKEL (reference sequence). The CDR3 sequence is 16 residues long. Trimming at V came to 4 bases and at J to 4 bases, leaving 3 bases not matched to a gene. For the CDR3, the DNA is TGTGCCAGCAGCCTAGGGACTAGCGGGGGGTCAGATACGCAGTATTTT. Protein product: CASSLGTSGGSDTQYF.

The CDR3 loop is CASSLVCWAGGLQETQYF. CDR3 bases: TGTGCCAGCAGCTTAGTATGTTGGGCGGGGGGGCTCCAAGAGACCCAGTACTTC. The chain has TRBV7-8 and TRBJ2-5; 9 bases match TRBD2. Germline V CDR1 and CDR2: SGHVS, FQNEAQ. V shed 1 base, J shed 1 base, and the junction held 10 bases outside the gene matches. This CDR3 has 18 amino acids.

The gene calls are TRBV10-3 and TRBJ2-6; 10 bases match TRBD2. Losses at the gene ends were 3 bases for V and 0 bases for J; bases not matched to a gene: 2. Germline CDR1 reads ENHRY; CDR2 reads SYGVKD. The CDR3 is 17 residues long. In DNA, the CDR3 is TGTGCCATCAGTGAAGCGGGGGGGTTCTCTGGGGCCAACGTCCTGACTTTC. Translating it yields CAISEAGGFSGANVLTF.

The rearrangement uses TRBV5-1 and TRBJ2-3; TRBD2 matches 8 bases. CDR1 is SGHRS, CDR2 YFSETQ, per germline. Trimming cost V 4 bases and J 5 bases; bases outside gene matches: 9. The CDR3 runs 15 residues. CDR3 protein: CASSLLSGGIDTQYF. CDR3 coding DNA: TGCGCCAGCAGCCTACTGAGCGGGGGAATAGATACGCAGTATTTT.

The CDR3: CASSRTGIRDTIYF. The CDR3 DNA reads TGTGCCAGCAGCCGGACAGGGATAAGGGACACCATATATTTT. This sequence joins TRBV28 and TRBJ1-3, with 8 bases lining up with TRBD1. The CDR3 is 14 amino acids. With 6 bases clipped from V and 8 bases from J, the junction kept 9 bases outside the gene matches. CDR1 is MDHEN and CDR2 is SYDVKM in the germline V gene.

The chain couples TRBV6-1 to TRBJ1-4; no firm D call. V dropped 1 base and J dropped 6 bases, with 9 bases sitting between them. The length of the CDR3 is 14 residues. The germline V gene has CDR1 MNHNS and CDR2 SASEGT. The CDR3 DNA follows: TGTGCCAGCAGTGAAGTCGACCGGGATGAAAAACTGTTTTTT. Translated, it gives CASSEVDRDEKLFF.

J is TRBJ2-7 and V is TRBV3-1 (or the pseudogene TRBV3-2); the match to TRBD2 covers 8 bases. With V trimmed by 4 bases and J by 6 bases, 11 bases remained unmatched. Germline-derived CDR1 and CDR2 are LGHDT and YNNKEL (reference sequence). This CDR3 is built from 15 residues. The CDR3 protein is CASSPSGSGVGEQYF. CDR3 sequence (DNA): TGTGCCAGCAGCCCCAGCGGTAGCGGGGTGGGCGAGCAGTACTTC.

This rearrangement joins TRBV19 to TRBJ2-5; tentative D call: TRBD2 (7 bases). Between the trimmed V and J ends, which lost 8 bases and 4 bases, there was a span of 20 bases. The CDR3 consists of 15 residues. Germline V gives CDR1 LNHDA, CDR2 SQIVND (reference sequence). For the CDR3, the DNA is TGTGCCAGTGACTCGGGGGGCTTGACGGTAGAGACCCAGTACTTC. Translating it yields CASDSGGLTVETQYF. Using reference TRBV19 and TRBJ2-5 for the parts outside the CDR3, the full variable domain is DGGITQSPKYLFRKEGQNVTLSCEQNLNHDAMYWYRQDPGQGLRLIYYSQIVNDFQKGDIAEGYSVSREKKESFPLTVTSAQKNPTAFYLCASDSGGLTVETQYFGPGTRLLVL.

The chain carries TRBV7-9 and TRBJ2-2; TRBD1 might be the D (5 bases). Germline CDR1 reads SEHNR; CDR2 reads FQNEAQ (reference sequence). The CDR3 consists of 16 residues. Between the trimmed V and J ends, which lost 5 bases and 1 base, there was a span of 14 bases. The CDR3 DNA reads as TGTGCCAGCAGCAGCCACGACAGCATGAACACCGGGGAGCTGTTTTTT. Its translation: CASSSHDSMNTGELFF.

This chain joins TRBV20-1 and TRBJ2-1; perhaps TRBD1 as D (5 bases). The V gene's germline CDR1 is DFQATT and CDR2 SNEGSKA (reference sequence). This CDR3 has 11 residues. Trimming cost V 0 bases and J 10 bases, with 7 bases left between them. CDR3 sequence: CSARDGAEQFF. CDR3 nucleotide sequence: TGCAGTGCTAGAGATGGGGCGGAGCAGTTCTTC.

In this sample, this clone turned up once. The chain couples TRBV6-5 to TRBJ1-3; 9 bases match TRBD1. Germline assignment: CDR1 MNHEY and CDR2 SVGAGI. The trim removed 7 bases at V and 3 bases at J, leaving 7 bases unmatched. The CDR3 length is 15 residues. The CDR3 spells CASILNRGLGNTIYF. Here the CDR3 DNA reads TGTGCCAGCATCCTTAACAGGGGGCTTGGAAACACCATATATTTT.

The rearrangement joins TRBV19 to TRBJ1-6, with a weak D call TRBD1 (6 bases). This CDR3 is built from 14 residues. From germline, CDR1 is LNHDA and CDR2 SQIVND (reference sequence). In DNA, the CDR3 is TGTGCTACTAAAGCGGGGGCCGGGAATTCACCCCTCCACTTT. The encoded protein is CATKAGAGNSPLHF.

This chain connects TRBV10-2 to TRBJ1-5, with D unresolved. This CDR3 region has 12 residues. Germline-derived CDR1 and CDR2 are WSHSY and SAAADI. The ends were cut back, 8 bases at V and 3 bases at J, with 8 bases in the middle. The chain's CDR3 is CASGGPNQPQHF. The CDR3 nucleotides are TGCGCCAGCGGAGGACCCAATCAGCCCCAGCATTTT.

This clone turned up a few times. CDR3 loop: CASSLAGQGMNQPQHF. CDR3 in DNA: TGTGCCAGCAGCTTAGCCGGACAGGGGATGAATCAGCCCCAGCATTTT. The chain carries TRBV7-8 and TRBJ1-5, with TRBD1 identical over 9 bases. The J segment lost 4 bases and the V segment lost 0 bases, leaving 4 bases of the junction unmatched. The germline gives CDR1 SGHVS, CDR2 FQNEAQ. The CDR3 covers 16 residues.

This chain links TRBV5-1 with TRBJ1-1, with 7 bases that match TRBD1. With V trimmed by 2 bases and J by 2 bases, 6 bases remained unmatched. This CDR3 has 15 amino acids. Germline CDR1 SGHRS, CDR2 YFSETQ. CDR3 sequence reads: CASSFDGTVNTEAFF. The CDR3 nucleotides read TGCGCCAGCAGCTTTGATGGGACAGTAAACACTGAAGCTTTCTTT. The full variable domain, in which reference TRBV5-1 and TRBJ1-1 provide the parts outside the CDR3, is KAGVTQTPRYLIKTRGQQVTLSCSPISGHRSVSWYQQTPGQGLQFLFEYFSETQRNKGNFPGRFSGRQFSNSRSEMNVSTLELGDSALYLCASSFDGTVNTEAFFGQGTRLTVV.

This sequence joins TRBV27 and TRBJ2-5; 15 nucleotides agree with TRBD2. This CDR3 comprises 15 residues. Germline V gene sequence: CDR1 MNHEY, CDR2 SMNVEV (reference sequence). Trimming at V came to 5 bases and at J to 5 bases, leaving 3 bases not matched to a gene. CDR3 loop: CASSLGLAGGETQYF. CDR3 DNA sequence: TGTGCCAGCAGTCTCGGACTAGCGGGGGGGGAGACCCAGTACTTC.

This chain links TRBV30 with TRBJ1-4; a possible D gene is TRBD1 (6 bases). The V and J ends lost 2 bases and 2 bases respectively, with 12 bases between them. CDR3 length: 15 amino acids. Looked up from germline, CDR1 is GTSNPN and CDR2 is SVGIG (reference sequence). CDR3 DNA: TGTGCCTGGAGTATTACAGGGTTTACTAATGAAAAACTGTTTTTT. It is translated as CAWSITGFTNEKLFF. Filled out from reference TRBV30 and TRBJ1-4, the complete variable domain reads SQTIHQWPATLVQPVGSPLSLECTVEGTSNPNLYWYRQAAGRGLQLLFYSVGIGQISSEVPQNLSASRPQDRQFILSSKKLLLSDSGFYLCAWSITGFTNEKLFFGSGTQLSVL.

The CDR3 DNA sequence: TGCGCCAGCAGCCAGTGGACAGGAGGAGGAGAGACCCAGTACTTC. Protein sequence: CASSQWTGGGETQYF. The V call is TRBV5-1, the J call TRBJ2-5, with 7 bases matching TRBD1. CDR3 length equals 15 residues. Trimming took 4 bases from V and 4 from J; bases not matched to a gene: 10. The germline gives CDR1 SGHRS, CDR2 YFSETQ. Full variable domain (missing parts from reference TRBV5-1 and TRBJ2-5): KAGVTQTPRYLIKTRGQQVTLSCSPISGHRSVSWYQQTPGQGLQFLFEYFSETQRNKGNFPGRFSGRQFSNSRSEMNVSTLELGDSALYLCASSQWTGGGETQYFGPGTRLLVL.

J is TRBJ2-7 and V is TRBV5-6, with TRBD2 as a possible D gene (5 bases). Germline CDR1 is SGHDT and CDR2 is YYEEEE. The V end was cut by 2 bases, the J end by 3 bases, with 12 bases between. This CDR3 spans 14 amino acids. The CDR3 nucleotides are TGTGCCAGCAGCTTTAACAACGGGGTCTACGAGCAGTACTTC. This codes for CASSFNNGVYEQYF.

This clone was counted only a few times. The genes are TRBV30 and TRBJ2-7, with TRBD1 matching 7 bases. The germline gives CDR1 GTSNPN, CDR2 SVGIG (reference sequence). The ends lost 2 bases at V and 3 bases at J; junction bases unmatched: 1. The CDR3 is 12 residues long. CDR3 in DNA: TGTGCCTGGAGTTACAGGGGCTACGAGCAGTACTTC. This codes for CAWSYRGYEQYF. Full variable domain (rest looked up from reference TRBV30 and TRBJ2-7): SQTIHQWPATLVQPVGSPLSLECTVEGTSNPNLYWYRQAAGRGLQLLFYSVGIGQISSEVPQNLSASRPQDRQFILSSKKLLLSDSGFYLCAWSYRGYEQYFGPGTRLTVT.

CDR3 protein: CASSTTGQNTGELFF. In nucleotides, the CDR3 is TGTGCCAGCAGCACCACGGGACAGAACACCGGGGAGCTGTTTTTT. The V gene is TRBV2, the J gene TRBJ2-2; TRBD1 might be the D (6 bases). Germline V gives CDR1 SNHLY, CDR2 FYNNEI. This CDR3 spans 15 amino acids. V was shortened by 6 bases and J by 1 base, with 12 bases between the two germline ends.